These T cell receptor beta chains were read from a single sample in a study of PD-L1 blockade in urothelial cancer. Only in-frame clones appear in the TCRdb table, and some are missing; sequencing was by immunoSEQ multiplex PCR. The sample holds about 95,000 clones; 80% to 90% are singletons and the top ten take 1.5% to 2.5%. The sequenced sample was PBMCs, obtained around atezolizumab (anti-PD-L1) treatment. These receptors all come from a man between 60 and 75 years old with urothelial cancer. The CDR3 runs from the conserved cysteine through the conserved F or W. The order of the fields is CDR3 DNA, CDR3 protein, J gene, D gene, V gene, clone size. A D gene is named only where the DNA matches it firmly. The size entry is marked missing in some rows and otherwise reads once, few, many or a size class.

cdr3_nt: TGCGCCAGCAGCCAAGATCCTAGCGGGGGACTCCTAGGGACCCAGTACTTC; cdr3_aa: CASSQDPSGGLLGTQYF; j_call: TRBJ2-5; d_call: TRBD2; v_call: TRBV4-3; clone_size: -
cdr3_nt: TGTGCCAGCAGTCGGGACAGGGGATCTCGTTCTGGAAACACCATATATTTT; cdr3_aa: CASSRDRGSRSGNTIYF; j_call: TRBJ1-3; d_call: TRBD1; v_call: TRBV7-8; clone_size: -
cdr3_nt: TGTGCCAGCAGTGAGGCAGGGGGAGATGGCTACACCTTC; cdr3_aa: CASSEAGGDGYTF; j_call: TRBJ1-2; d_call: TRBD1; v_call: TRBV6-1; clone_size: few
cdr3_nt: TGTGCCAGAGGACTAGCGGGAACGGCTAATGAGCAGTTCTTC; cdr3_aa: CARGLAGTANEQFF; j_call: TRBJ2-1; d_call: TRBD2; v_call: TRBV2; clone_size: -
cdr3_nt: TGTGCCAGCAGCCCCAGGTCGGGAGTAGATACGCAGTATTTT; cdr3_aa: CASSPRSGVDTQYF; j_call: TRBJ2-3; d_call: -; v_call: TRBV7-6; clone_size: -
cdr3_nt: TGTGCCGGTTCTAGCGAGAACTCCTACAATGAGCAGTTCTTC; cdr3_aa: CAGSSENSYNEQFF; j_call: TRBJ2-1; d_call: -; v_call: TRBV30; clone_size: -
cdr3_nt: TGTGCCTGGAGTGTAAGGTGGCAGGCCATCTCTGGAAACACCATATATTTT; cdr3_aa: CAWSVRWQAISGNTIYF; j_call: TRBJ1-3; d_call: -; v_call: TRBV30; clone_size: -
cdr3_nt: TGTGCCAGCAGTCCATCCTTGGCCTTGGAGACCCAGTACTTC; cdr3_aa: CASSPSLALETQYF; j_call: TRBJ2-5; d_call: -; v_call: TRBV6-5; clone_size: -
cdr3_nt: TGTGCCAGCAGCTTGGGCAGCTCCTACAATGAGCAGTTCTTC; cdr3_aa: CASSLGSSYNEQFF; j_call: TRBJ2-1; d_call: -; v_call: TRBV11-3; clone_size: -
cdr3_nt: TGTGCCAGCAGCCCACTATCCACCACAGATACGCAGTATTTT; cdr3_aa: CASSPLSTTDTQYF; j_call: TRBJ2-3; d_call: -; v_call: TRBV7-9; clone_size: few
cdr3_nt: TGTGCCAGCAGCTTGGGACAAATTACCGGGGAGCTGTTTTTT; cdr3_aa: CASSLGQITGELFF; j_call: TRBJ2-2; d_call: -; v_call: TRBV5-4; clone_size: once
cdr3_nt: TGTGCCAGCAGTTCTAGCGGGAGGGCCCACGAGCAGTACTTC; cdr3_aa: CASSSSGRAHEQYF; j_call: TRBJ2-7; d_call: TRBD2; v_call: TRBV7-9; clone_size: -
cdr3_nt: TGTGCCAGCAGCTCCTACAGGGGGCAGTTAGAGACCCAGTACTTC; cdr3_aa: CASSSYRGQLETQYF; j_call: TRBJ2-5; d_call: TRBD1; v_call: TRBV7-7; clone_size: -
cdr3_nt: TGTGCCAGCAGCTTTTTTCCGGGGGGAAGCTCCTACGAGCAGTACTTC; cdr3_aa: CASSFFPGGSSYEQYF; j_call: TRBJ2-7; d_call: TRBD2; v_call: TRBV7-9; clone_size: -
cdr3_nt: TGTGCCATCAGTGAGTCGCCGGGACAGAAGGGCTACACCTTC; cdr3_aa: CAISESPGQKGYTF; j_call: TRBJ1-2; d_call: TRBD1; v_call: TRBV10-3; clone_size: -
cdr3_nt: TGCGCCAGCAGCCCGGCCGGCGAGGTAAACACTGAAGCTTTCTTT; cdr3_aa: CASSPAGEVNTEAFF; j_call: TRBJ1-1; d_call: -; v_call: TRBV5-1; clone_size: -
cdr3_nt: TGCGCCAGCAGCCACCTAGCGGGAGGGGGTACGCAGTATTTT; cdr3_aa: CASSHLAGGGTQYF; j_call: TRBJ2-3; d_call: TRBD2; v_call: TRBV4-1; clone_size: -
cdr3_nt: TGTGCCAGCAGTCCATCACTAGCGGGGGGAAACGGAGAGCAGTTCTTC; cdr3_aa: CASSPSLAGGNGEQFF; j_call: TRBJ2-1; d_call: TRBD2; v_call: TRBV27; clone_size: -
cdr3_nt: TGCGCCAGCAGCTTGGCCCGGATAGCGGGGGCCAAAGAGACCCAGTACTTC; cdr3_aa: CASSLARIAGAKETQYF; j_call: TRBJ2-5; d_call: TRBD2; v_call: TRBV5-1; clone_size: -
cdr3_nt: TGTGCCAGCAGCTTACGGGCTCCCTCGGGGGACTCCTATAATTCACCCCTCCACTTT; cdr3_aa: CASSLRAPSGDSYNSPLHF; j_call: TRBJ1-6; d_call: -; v_call: TRBV7-3; clone_size: -
cdr3_nt: TGCGCCAGCAGCTTGGTGGTACAAAACACCGGGGAGCTGTTTTTT; cdr3_aa: CASSLVVQNTGELFF; j_call: TRBJ2-2; d_call: -; v_call: TRBV5-1; clone_size: -
cdr3_nt: TGTGCCAGCAGTTATACAGGGGGCAGTGGGGAAAAACTGTTTTTT; cdr3_aa: CASSYTGGSGEKLFF; j_call: TRBJ1-4; d_call: TRBD1; v_call: TRBV2; clone_size: -
cdr3_nt: TGCGCCACCTCTGGGGGGGACAGGCCAAACTATGGCTACACCTTC; cdr3_aa: CATSGGDRPNYGYTF; j_call: TRBJ1-2; d_call: TRBD1; v_call: TRBV5-1; clone_size: -
cdr3_nt: TGTGCCAGCAGTTACTCTACAGGGGGGGGATTTTACGAGCAGTACTTC; cdr3_aa: CASSYSTGGGFYEQYF; j_call: TRBJ2-7; d_call: -; v_call: TRBV6-5; clone_size: -
cdr3_nt: TGTGCCAGCAGCTCCTCCTATATAGGGGAGCTGTTTTTT; cdr3_aa: CASSSSYIGELFF; j_call: TRBJ2-2; d_call: -; v_call: TRBV13; clone_size: once